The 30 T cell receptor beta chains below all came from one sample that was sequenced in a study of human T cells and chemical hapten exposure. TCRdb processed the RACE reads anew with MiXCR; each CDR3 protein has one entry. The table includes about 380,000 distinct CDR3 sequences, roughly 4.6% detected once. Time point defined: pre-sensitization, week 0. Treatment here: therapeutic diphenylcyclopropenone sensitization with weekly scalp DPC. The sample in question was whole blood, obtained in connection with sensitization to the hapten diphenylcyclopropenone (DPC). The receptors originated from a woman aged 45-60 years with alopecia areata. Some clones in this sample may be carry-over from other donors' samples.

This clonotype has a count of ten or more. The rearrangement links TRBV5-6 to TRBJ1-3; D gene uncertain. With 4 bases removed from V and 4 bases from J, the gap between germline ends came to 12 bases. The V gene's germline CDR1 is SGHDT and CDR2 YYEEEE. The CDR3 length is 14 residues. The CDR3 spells CASSHTGRGNTIYF. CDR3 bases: TGTGCCAGCAGCCACACTGGTAGGGGAAACACCATATATTTT.

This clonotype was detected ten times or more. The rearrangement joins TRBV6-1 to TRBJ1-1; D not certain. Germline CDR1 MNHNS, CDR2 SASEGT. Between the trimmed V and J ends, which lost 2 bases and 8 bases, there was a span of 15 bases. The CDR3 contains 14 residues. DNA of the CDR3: TGTGCCAGCAGTGAAATGGGTGCATTGGACGAAGCTTTCTTT. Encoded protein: CASSEMGALDEAFF.

The CDR3 protein is CASSSSQGADEKLFF. The CDR3 DNA is TGTGCCAGCAGTTCCTCACAGGGGGCTGATGAAAAACTGTTTTTT. The genes are TRBV12-3 or TRBV12-4 and TRBJ1-4, with TRBD1 matching over 9 bases. The CDR3 length is 15 residues. V lost 4 bases and J lost 6; bases outside the gene matches: 6.

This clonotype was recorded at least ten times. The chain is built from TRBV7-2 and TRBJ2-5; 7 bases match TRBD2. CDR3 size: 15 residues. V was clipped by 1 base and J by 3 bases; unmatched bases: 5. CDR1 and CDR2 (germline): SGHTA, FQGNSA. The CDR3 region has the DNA TGTGCCAGCAGCTTAGGAAGCGGGATCGAAGAGACCCAGTACTTC. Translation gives CASSLGSGIEETQYF.

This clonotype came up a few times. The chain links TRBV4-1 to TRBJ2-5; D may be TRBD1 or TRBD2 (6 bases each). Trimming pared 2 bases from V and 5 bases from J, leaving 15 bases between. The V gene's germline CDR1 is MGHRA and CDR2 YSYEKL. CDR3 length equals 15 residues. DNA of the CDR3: TGCGCCAGCAGCCAACTCCTGGGGGGCCCTGAGACCCAGTACTTC. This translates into CASSQLLGGPETQYF.

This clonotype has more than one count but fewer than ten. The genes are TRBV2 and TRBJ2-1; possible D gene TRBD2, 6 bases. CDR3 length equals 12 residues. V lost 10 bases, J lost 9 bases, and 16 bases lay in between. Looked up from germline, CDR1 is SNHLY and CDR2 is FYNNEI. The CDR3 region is CATAGGPGEQFF. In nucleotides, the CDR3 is TGTGCCACCGCCGGAGGGCCGGGTGAGCAGTTCTTC.

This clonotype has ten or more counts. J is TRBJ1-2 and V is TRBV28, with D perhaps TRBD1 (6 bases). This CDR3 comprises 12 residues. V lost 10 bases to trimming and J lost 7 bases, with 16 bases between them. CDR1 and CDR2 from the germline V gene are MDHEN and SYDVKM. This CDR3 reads CATIQGWAGYTF. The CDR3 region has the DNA TGTGCCACCATACAGGGATGGGCTGGCTACACCTTC.

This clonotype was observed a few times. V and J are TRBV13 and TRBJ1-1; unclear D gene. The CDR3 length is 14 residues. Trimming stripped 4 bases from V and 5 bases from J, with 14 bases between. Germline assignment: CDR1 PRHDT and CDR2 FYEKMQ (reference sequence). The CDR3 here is CASSSTTWRTEAFF. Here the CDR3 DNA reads TGTGCCAGCAGCTCTACAACCTGGAGGACTGAAGCTTTCTTT.

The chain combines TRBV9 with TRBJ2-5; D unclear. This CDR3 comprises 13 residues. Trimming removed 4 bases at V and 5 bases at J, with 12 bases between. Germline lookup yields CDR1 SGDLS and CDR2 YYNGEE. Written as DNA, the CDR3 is TGTGCCAGCAGCACCCGCGGCTTGGAGACCCAGTACTTC. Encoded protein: CASSTRGLETQYF.

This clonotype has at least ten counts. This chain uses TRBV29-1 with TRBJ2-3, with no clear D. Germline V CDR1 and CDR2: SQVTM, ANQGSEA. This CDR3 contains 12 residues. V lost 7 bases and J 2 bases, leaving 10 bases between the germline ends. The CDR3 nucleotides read TGCAGCGCCCAGGTGAACACAGATACGCAGTATTTT. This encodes CSAQVNTDTQYF.

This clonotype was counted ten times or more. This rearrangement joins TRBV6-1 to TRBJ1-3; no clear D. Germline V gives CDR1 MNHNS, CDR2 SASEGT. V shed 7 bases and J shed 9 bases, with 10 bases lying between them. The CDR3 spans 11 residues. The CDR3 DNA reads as TGTGCCAGCACTTATTCGTCCACCATATATTTT. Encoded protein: CASTYSSTIYF.

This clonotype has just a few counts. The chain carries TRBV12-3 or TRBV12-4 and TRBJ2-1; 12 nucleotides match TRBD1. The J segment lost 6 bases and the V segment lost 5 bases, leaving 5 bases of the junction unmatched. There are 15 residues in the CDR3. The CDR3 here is CASSLLGQGANEQFF. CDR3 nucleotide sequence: TGTGCCAGCAGTCTCCTGGGACAGGGGGCCAATGAGCAGTTCTTC.

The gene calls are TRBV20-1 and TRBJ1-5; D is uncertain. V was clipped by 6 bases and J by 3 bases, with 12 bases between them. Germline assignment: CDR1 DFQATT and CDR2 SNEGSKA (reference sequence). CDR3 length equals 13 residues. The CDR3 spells CSASSSVNQPQHF. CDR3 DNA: TGCAGTGCCTCGAGTTCGGTCAATCAGCCCCAGCATTTT.

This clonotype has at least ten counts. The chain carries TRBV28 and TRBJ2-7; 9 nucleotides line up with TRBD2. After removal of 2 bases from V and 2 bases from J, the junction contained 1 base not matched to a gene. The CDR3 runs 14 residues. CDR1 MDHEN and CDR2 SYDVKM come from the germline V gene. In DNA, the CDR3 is TGTGCCAGCAGTTTACGACTAGCGGCCTACGAGCAGTACTTC. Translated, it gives CASSLRLAAYEQYF.

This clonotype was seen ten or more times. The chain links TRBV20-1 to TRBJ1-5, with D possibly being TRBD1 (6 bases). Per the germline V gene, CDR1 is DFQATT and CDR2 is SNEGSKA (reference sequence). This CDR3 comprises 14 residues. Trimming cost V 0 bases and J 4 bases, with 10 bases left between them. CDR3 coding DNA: TGCAGTGCTAGAGATCGGAGGGGGAATCAGCCCCAGCATTTT. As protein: CSARDRRGNQPQHF.

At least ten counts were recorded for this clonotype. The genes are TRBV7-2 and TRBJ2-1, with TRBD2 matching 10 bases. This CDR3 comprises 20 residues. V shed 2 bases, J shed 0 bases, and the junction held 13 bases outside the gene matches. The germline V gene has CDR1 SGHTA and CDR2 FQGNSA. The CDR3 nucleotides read TGTGCCAGCAGCTTACTCTTTACCACTAGCGGGATGAGCTCCTACAATGAGCAGTTCTTC. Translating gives CASSLLFTTSGMSSYNEQFF.

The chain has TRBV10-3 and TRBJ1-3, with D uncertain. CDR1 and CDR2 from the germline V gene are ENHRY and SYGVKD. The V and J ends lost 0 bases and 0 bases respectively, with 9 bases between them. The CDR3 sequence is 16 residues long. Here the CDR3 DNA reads TGTGCCATCAGTGAGTCGGGCAGACTCTCTGGAAACACCATATATTTT. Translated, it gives CAISESGRLSGNTIYF.

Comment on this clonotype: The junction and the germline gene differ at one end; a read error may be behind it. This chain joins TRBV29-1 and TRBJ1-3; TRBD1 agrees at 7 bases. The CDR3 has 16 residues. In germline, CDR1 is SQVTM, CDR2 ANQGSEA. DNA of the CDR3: TGCAGCGTTGAAGATCTTCGTACAGGGGATGGAAACTCCATATATTTT. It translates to CSVEDLRTGDGNSIYF. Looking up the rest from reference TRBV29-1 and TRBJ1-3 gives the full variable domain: SAVISQKPSRDICQRGTSLTIQCQVDSQVTMMFWYRQQPGQSLTLIATANQGSEATYESGFVIDKFPISRPNLTFSTLTVSNMSPEDSSIYLCSVEDLRTGDGNSIYFGEGSWLTVV.

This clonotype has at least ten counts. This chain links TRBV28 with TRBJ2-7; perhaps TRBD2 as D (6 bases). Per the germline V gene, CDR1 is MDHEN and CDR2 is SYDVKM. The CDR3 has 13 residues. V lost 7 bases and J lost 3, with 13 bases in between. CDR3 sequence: CASTRVADYEQYF. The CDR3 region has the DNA TGTGCCAGCACCCGGGTAGCGGACTACGAGCAGTACTTC.

CDR3 nucleotide sequence: TGTGCCAGCAGTTCGGGGGGGCCCCCCAATGAGCAGTTCTTC. Residues: CASSSGGPPNEQFF. The chain links TRBV6-5 to TRBJ2-1; the match to TRBD2 covers 8 bases. Trimming at V came to 4 bases and at J to 6 bases, leaving 5 bases not matched to a gene. Germline CDR1 is MNHEY and CDR2 is SVGAGI. This CDR3 is 14 amino acids long.

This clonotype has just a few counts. The CDR3 DNA follows: TGTGCCAGCAGTGGAATCGTTGCTTTCTTT. Translation: CASSGIVAFF. The rearrangement uses TRBV6-1 and TRBJ1-1; no firm D call. The CDR3 consists of 10 residues. Between the trimmed V and J ends, which lost 4 bases and 11 bases, there was a span of 8 bases. The V gene's germline CDR1 is MNHNS and CDR2 SASEGT.

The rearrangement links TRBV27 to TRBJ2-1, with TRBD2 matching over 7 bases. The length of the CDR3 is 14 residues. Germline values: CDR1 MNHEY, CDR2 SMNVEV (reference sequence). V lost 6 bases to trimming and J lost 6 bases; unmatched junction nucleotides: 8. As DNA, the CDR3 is TGTGCCAGCAGCCCCCCGACTAGCCTCAATGAGCAGTTCTTC. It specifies CASSPPTSLNEQFF.

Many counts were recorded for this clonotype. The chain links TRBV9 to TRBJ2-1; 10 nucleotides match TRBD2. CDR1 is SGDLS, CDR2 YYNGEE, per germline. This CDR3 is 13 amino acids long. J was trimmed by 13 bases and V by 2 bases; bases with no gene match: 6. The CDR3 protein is CASSVRTSGEQFF. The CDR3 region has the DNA TGTGCCAGCAGCGTCCGGACTAGCGGAGAACAGTTCTTC.

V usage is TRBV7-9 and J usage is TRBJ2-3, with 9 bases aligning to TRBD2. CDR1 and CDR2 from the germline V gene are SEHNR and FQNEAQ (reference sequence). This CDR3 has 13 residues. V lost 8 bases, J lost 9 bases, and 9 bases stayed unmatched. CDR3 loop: CASSGIAGDTQYF. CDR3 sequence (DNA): TGTGCCAGCTCCGGAATAGCGGGGGACACGCAGTATTTT.

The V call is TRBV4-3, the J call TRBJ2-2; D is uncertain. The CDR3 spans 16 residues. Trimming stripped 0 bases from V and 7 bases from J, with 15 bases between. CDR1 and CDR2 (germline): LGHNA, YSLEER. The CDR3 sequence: CASSQEILLSVGELFF. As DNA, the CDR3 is TGCGCCAGCAGCCAAGAGATCCTTCTTTCGGTCGGGGAGCTGTTTTTT.

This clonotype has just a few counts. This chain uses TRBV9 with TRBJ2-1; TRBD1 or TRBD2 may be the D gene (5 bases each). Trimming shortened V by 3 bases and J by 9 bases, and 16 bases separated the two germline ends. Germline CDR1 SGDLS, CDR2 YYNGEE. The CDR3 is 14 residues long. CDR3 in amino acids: CASSAVGRGPEQFF. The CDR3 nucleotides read TGTGCCAGCAGCGCCGTCGGTCGGGGCCCTGAGCAGTTCTTC.

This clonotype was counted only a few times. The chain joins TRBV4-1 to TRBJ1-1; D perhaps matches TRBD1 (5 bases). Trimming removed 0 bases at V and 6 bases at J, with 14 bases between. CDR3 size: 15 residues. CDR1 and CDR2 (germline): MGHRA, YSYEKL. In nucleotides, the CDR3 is TGCGCCAGCAGCCAAGAATGGGGGACTCTCGCTGAAGCTTTCTTT. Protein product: CASSQEWGTLAEAFF.

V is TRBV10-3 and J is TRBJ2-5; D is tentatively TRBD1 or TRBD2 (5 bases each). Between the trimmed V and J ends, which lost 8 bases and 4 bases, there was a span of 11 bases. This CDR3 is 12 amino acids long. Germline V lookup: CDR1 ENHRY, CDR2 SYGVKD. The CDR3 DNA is TGTGCCATCGGGACGGGGCTAGAGACCCAGTACTTC. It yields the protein CAIGTGLETQYF.

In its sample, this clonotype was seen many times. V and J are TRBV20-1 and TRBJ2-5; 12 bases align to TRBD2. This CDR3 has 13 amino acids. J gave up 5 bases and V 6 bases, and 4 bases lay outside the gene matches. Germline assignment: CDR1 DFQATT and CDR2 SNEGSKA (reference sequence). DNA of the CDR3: TGCAGTGCCGGGACTAGCGGGCCGGAGACCCAGTACTTC. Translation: CSAGTSGPETQYF.

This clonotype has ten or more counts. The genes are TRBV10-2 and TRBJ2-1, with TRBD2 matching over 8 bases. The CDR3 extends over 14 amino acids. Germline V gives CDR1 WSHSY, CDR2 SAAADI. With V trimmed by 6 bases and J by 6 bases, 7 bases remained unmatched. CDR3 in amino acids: CASSGRALGNEQFF. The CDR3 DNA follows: TGCGCCAGCAGCGGGAGGGCCCTCGGCAATGAGCAGTTCTTC.